This TCR beta chain was profiled in a study of blood T cell repertoires in COVID-19. On the study more broadly: Samples came from the United States, Italy and Spain, spanning acute and convalescent COVID-19. In each case, the material was cDNA or gDNA derived from T cells, B-cell-depleted T cells, or PBMCs.

There are 12 residues in the CDR3. Trimming shortened V by 8 bases and J by 1 base, and 8 bases separated the two germline ends. Looked up from germline, CDR1 is ENHRY and CDR2 is SYGVKD. Original methodology: From reference gene primer amplification, estimates of nucleated cell counts were derived. This table comes from immunoSEQ multiplex PCR, and its TCRdb copy is limited to in-frame clones, with some not included. Clone size and V and J calls were adopted from that table, with D and trimming inferred from the DNA. The sample yields about 130,000 clones, under 90% seen once. This clonotype originated in a woman aged 55-69 years with acute or convalescent COVID-19. The chain recombines TRBV10-3 with TRBJ1-1, with TRBD1 as a possible D gene (5 bases). Sequenced material: peripheral blood. The CDR3 region has the DNA TGTGCCATCGCCGGGGGGAACACTGAAGCTTTCTTT. Translation gives CAIAGGNTEAFF.